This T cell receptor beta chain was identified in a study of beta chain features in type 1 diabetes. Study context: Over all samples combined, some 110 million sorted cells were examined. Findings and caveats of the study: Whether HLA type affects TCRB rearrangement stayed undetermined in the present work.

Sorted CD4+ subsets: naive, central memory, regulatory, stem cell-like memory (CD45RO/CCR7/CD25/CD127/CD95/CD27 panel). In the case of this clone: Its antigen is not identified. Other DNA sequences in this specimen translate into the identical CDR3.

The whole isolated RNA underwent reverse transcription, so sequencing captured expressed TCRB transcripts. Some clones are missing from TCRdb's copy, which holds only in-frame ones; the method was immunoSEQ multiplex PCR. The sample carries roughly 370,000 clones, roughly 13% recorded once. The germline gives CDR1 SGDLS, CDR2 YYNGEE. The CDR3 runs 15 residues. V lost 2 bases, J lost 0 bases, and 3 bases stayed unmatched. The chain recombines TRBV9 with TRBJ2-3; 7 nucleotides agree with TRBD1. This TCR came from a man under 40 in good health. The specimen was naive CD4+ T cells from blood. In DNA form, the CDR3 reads TGTGCCAGCAGCGTCGGGACAGCGAGCACAGATACGCAGTATTTT. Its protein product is CASSVGTASTDTQYF.